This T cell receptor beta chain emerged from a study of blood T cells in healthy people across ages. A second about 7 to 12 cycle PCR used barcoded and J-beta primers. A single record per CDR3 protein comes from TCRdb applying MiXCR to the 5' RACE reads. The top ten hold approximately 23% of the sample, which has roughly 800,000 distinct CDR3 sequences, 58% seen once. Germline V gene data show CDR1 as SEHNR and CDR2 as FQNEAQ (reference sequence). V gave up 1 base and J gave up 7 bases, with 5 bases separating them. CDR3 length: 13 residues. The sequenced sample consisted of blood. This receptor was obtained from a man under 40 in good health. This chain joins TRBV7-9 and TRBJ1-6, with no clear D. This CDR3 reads CASSLGENSPLHF. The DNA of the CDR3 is TGTGCCAGCAGCTTAGGGGAGAATTCACCCCTCCACTTT.